The rows below give T cell receptor beta chains drawn from one sample of a study of CD8+ T cells in alopecia areata. The assay was immunoSEQ multiplex PCR, and TCRdb's table has in-frame clones only and misses some. The sample lists a few hundred thousand clones; 50% to 75% were seen once. The specimen was CD4+ T cells sorted from blood, collected at approximately week 52, from a patient treated with tofacitinib. The receptor source for this set is a human donor with alopecia areata. Each CDR3 is given without its conserved first and last residue.

j_gene,v_gene,len,CDR3aa
TRBJ1-1,TRBV6-5,9,ASRLNTEAF
TRBJ1-1,TRBV19,10,ASSRADTEAF
TRBJ2-2,TRBV2,14,ASSEASQINTGELF
TRBJ2-1,TRBV5-1,12,ASSSGQGTREQF
TRBJ2-7,TRBV19,13,ASSRRVSGNYEQY
TRBJ2-2,TRBV7-2,11,ASSLAYTGELF
TRBJ2-3,TRBV5-1,10,ASSQSTDTQY
TRBJ2-7,TRBV4-1,15,ASSQPAGGHSSYEQY
TRBJ2-7,TRBV29-1,10,SVAGRSGGQY
TRBJ2-5,TRBV5-4,14,ASSSGLAGVTETQY
TRBJ1-2,TRBV7-2,12,ASSLTDSLYGYT
TRBJ2-5,TRBV23-1,13,ASSQQVGLQETQY
TRBJ1-3,TRBV9,16,ASSPRPGQVRSGNTIY
TRBJ2-3,TRBV6-5,12,ASSSQGGTDTQY
TRBJ2-7,TRBV29-1,10,STGDRGDEQY
TRBJ2-2,TRBV29-1,13,SVEDSNTHTGELF
TRBJ1-1,TRBV23-1,15,ASSQSEGVRRNAEAF
TRBJ2-2,TRBV4-1,13,ASGLQGANTGELF
TRBJ2-6,TRBV5-6,16,ASSSHRFGQSGANVLT
TRBJ2-5,TRBV4-1,10,ASSQVDGTQY
TRBJ2-7,TRBV11-2,11,ASTRASFYEQY
TRBJ2-5,TRBV2,12,ASIRDRVEETQY
TRBJ2-1,TRBV5-1,13,ASSLARTPVNEQF
TRBJ2-1,TRBV7-9,14,ASSNVGESSYNEQF
TRBJ1-6,TRBV10-3,13,AISASGQANSPLH
TRBJ1-2,TRBV5-1,13,ASSRAAGLNYGYT
TRBJ2-1,TRBV29-1,12,SVPTSVVYNEQF
TRBJ2-5,TRBV7-3,11,ASSPGQFQTQY
TRBJ1-1,TRBV15,12,ATSRTDRATEAF
TRBJ1-2,TRBV30,9,AWNTVHGYT
TRBJ2-3,TRBV6-5,12,ASSNLAGEDTQY
TRBJ1-6,TRBV6-5,10,ASSYSSSPLH
TRBJ2-2,TRBV2,16,ASSGHQGQVANTGELF
TRBJ1-5,TRBV11-2,10,ASSLGGQPQH
TRBJ1-1,TRBV29-1,11,SVGDRMNTEAF
TRBJ2-7,TRBV27,13,ASVRGTGASYEQY
TRBJ2-3,TRBV5-1,11,ASSLARTDTQY
TRBJ1-2,TRBV29-1,12,SVLEEGDRNGYT
TRBJ2-1,TRBV5-4,12,ASSFGQAYNEQF
TRBJ2-7,TRBV29-1,10,SVRDRTYEQY
TRBJ1-2,TRBV6-5,14,ASSYSSTYIREGYT
TRBJ1-1,TRBV9,12,ASSGRGTVTEAF
TRBJ1-5,TRBV30,11,AWRTGRNQPQH
TRBJ1-1,TRBV27,13,ASSLMPGLNTEAF
TRBJ2-1,TRBV9,13,ASSARSGGANEQF
TRBJ2-2,TRBV11-2,12,ASSRTGSTGELF
TRBJ1-2,TRBV30,12,AWSVLQGYYGYT
TRBJ1-3,TRBV30,11,ASQQGFGNTIY
TRBJ1-1,TRBV29-1,12,SVEVTGLGTEAF
TRBJ1-2,TRBV5-6,10,ASGSGLRGYT
TRBJ2-1,TRBV18,10,ASSPTYNEQF
TRBJ2-1,TRBV6-1,16,ASSGLAGGRHSYNEQF
TRBJ2-7,TRBV2,11,ASYAPGPYEQY
TRBJ2-7,TRBV25-1,11,ASRRQGAYEQY